This is a list of T cell receptor beta chains from one sample in a study of T cell changes during pregnancy in multiple sclerosis. This table comes from immunoSEQ multiplex PCR, and its TCRdb copy is limited to in-frame clones, with some not included. The profile shows over 45,000 clones, less than 95% of them singletons. The starting material was peripheral blood, obtained in the first trimester of pregnancy. All receptors derive from a female donor in good health, enrolled as a control in a pregnancy study. Both conserved end residues are part of each CDR3. The D gene is left open where the match is weak. Rows give clone size only sometimes, using once, few, many, or a class for an expanded clone.

TRBD2 . TRBJ2-2 TRBV6-4 15 CASSDKGEGTGELFF TGTGCCAGCAGTGACAAAGGGGAGGGCACCGGGGAGCTGTTTTTT
. . TRBJ1-1 TRBV5-1 15 CASSLEGRGWTEAFF TGCGCCAGCAGCTTGGAAGGCAGGGGATGGACTGAAGCTTTCTTT
. . TRBJ1-1 TRBV5-1 13 CASSWDTLTEAFF TGCGCCAGCAGCTGGGACACCCTGACTGAAGCTTTCTTT
TRBD2 once TRBJ2-1 TRBV2 16 CASRGGTSGGQGEQFF TGTGCCAGCAGGGGTGGGACTAGCGGGGGCCAGGGTGAGCAGTTCTTC
TRBD2 . TRBJ2-2 TRBV4-2 16 CASSHYREGHTGELFF TGTGCCAGCAGCCATTATCGGGAGGGCCACACCGGGGAGCTGTTTTTT
. few TRBJ2-3 TRBV19 13 CASSIVPADTQYF TGTGCCAGTAGTATAGTTCCCGCAGATACGCAGTATTTT
TRBD1 . TRBJ2-7 TRBV6-1 16 CASSEATGTGSYEQYF TGTGCCAGCAGTGAAGCAACCGGGACAGGCTCCTACGAGCAGTACTTC
TRBD1 once TRBJ1-2 TRBV2 14 CASSHPGQGYGYTF TGTGCCAGCAGCCATCCGGGACAGGGTTATGGCTACACCTTC
TRBD2 . TRBJ2-7 TRBV27 14 CASSSGLAGAEQYF TGTGCCAGCAGTTCGGGACTAGCGGGAGCCGAGCAGTACTTC
. . TRBJ1-1 TRBV5-1 13 CASRGDSNTEAFF TGCGCCAGCAGGGGCGATTCGAACACTGAAGCTTTCTTT